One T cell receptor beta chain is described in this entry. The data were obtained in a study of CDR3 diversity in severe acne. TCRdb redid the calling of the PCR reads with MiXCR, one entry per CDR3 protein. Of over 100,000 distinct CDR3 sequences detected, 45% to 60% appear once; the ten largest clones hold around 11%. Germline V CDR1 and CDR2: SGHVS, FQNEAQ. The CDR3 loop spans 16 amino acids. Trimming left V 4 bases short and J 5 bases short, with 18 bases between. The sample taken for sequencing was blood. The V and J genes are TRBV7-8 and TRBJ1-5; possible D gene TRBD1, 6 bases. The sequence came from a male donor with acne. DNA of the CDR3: TGTGCCAGCAGCTATTTAGGGGCAGGGGTTTATCAGCCCCAGCATTTT. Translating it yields CASSYLGAGVYQPQHF. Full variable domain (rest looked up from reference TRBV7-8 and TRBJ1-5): GAGVSQSPRYKVAKRGQDVALRCDPISGHVSLFWYQQALGQGPEFLTYFQNEAQLDKSGLPSDRFFAERPEGSVSTLKIQRTQQEDSAVYLCASSYLGAGVYQPQHFGDGTRLSIL.